The clone carrying this T cell receptor beta chain was detected only once. Sequencing was performed with immunoSEQ multiplex PCR; in TCRdb, only in-frame clones are kept and a portion is missing. The sample shows 100,000 or so clones, about nine tenths of them seen only once. The germline V gene has CDR1 LNHDA and CDR2 SQIVND (reference sequence). The trim removed 6 bases at V and 8 bases at J, leaving 6 bases unmatched. This CDR3 is 13 amino acids long. The data belong to a study of T cell changes during pregnancy in multiple sclerosis. V gene TRBV19 combines with J gene TRBJ1-4, with 7 bases aligning to TRBD1. The specimen comprised peripheral blood, sampled in the second trimester of pregnancy. The receptor's source is a female donor with multiple sclerosis, enrolled in a pregnancy study. The DNA of the CDR3 is TGTGCCAGTAGCGACAGGGAGATAGAAAAACTGTTTTTT. It encodes CASSDREIEKLFF.